This TCR beta chain comes out of a study of CD8 T cells in ankylosing spondylitis. There are 15 residues in the CDR3. In germline, CDR1 is SEHNR, CDR2 FQNEAQ (reference sequence). The germline V and J ends were trimmed by 2 bases and 5 bases, with 12 bases remaining between them. Overall study findings and caveats: Several highly homologous variants made up a TCR beta motif, and this motif appeared characteristic of ankylosing spondylitis blood. A CD8+ phenotype characterized the disease-linked clones, which were relatively rare in peripheral blood.

This clonotype was observed many times. Its antigen remains unknown. Quantitative 5'-RACE with molecular barcodes was used to make the TCR beta libraries. TCRdb reprocessed the 5' RACE reads with MiXCR, giving one entry per CDR3 protein. The sample includes under 150,000 distinct CDR3 sequences, approximately 10% of them seen just once. This receptor was obtained from a female donor with ankylosing spondylitis or in good health (not recorded which). Sequencing used blood, either unsorted or a sorted T cell fraction (not recorded which). The chain couples TRBV7-9 to TRBJ2-2; D uncertain. CDR3 in amino acids: CASSLLSRRTGELFF. The CDR3 bases are TGTGCCAGCAGCTTATTATCAAGACGGACCGGGGAGCTGTTTTTT.